This passage covers 26 T cell receptor beta chains from one sample sequenced in a study of PD-1 blockade in mismatch repair-deficient tumors. Repertoires were generated with immunoSEQ multiplex PCR, while TCRdb's copy carries only in-frame clones and drops some. The sample contains some 66,000 clones, around 88% of which appear only once. This specimen was peripheral blood, taken 52 weeks after starting pembrolizumab. The receptors were sampled from an adult with mismatch repair-deficient cancer.

The genes are TRBV6-6 and TRBJ2-1; 8 bases align to TRBD2. CDR1 and CDR2 from the germline V gene are MNHNY and SVGAGI (reference sequence). The CDR3 has 15 amino acids. After removal of 0 bases from V and 4 bases from J, the junction contained 2 bases not matched to a gene. The CDR3 sequence is CASSYSTSGYNEQFF. The CDR3 nucleotides are TGTGCCAGCAGTTACTCTACTAGCGGATACAATGAGCAGTTCTTC.

The chain is built from TRBV30 and TRBJ2-7; TRBD2 matches at 12 bases. V was pared by 2 bases and J by 4 bases, with 6 bases of the junction left unmatched. Germline assignment: CDR1 GTSNPN and CDR2 SVGIG (reference sequence). CDR3 length: 15 amino acids. In nucleotides, the CDR3 is TGTGCCTGGAGTTCACGACTAGCGGGAGAGTACGAGCAGTACTTC. This codes for CAWSSRLAGEYEQYF.

V and J are TRBV10-3 and TRBJ2-5; D not resolved. V shed 3 bases and J shed 0 bases, with 5 bases lying between them. Germline CDR1 is ENHRY and CDR2 is SYGVKD. CDR3 length: 13 residues. CDR3 region: CAISDVNQETQYF. CDR3 in DNA: TGTGCCATCAGTGACGTAAACCAAGAGACCCAGTACTTC.

The chain recombines TRBV7-2 with TRBJ2-2; D is ambiguous. Trimming shortened V by 4 bases and J by 0 bases, and 3 bases separated the two germline ends. The CDR3 spans 13 residues. The germline gives CDR1 SGHTA, CDR2 FQGNSA. The CDR3, as DNA: TGTGCCAGCAGCTCCGCGAACACCGGGGAGCTGTTTTTT. Its translation: CASSSANTGELFF. Full variable domain (remainder filled in from reference TRBV7-2 and TRBJ2-2): GAGVSQSPSNKVTEKGKDVELRCDPISGHTALYWYRQSLGQGLEFLIYFQGNSAPDKSGLPSDRFSAERTGGSVSTLTIQRTQQEDSAVYLCASSSANTGELFFGEGSRLTVL.

The chain is built from TRBV29-1 and TRBJ2-7, with 7 bases aligning to TRBD2. This CDR3 comprises 13 residues. V dropped 8 bases and J dropped 3; count of bases not matched to a gene: 10. Germline V CDR1 and CDR2: SQVTM, ANQGSEA. The CDR3 DNA reads as TGCAGCACCATGACTAGCTACGACTACGAGCAGTACTTC. Protein: CSTMTSYDYEQYF.

The J gene is TRBJ1-1, the V gene TRBV27; D not resolved. CDR3 length: 14 residues. V was cut by 6 bases and J by 6 bases, with 17 bases left in between. CDR1 and CDR2 from the germline V gene are MNHEY and SMNVEV (reference sequence). The CDR3 nucleotides are TGTGCCAGCAGGACCCTAGTCGGAAGCTCTGAAGCTTTCTTT. It translates to CASRTLVGSSEAFF.

The V and J genes are TRBV11-3 and TRBJ2-1; 9 bases are a match to TRBD2. The V and J ends lost 1 base and 7 bases, in that order; junction bases with no gene match: 5. In germline, CDR1 is SGHNT, CDR2 YENEEA. This CDR3 is built from 15 residues. In nucleotides, the CDR3 is TGTGCCAGCAGCTTAGTGCGGGAGGGCTGGAATGAGCAGTTCTTC. Its translation: CASSLVREGWNEQFF.

V is TRBV19 and J is TRBJ1-5; D unclear. The CDR3 consists of 14 residues. The V gene's germline CDR1 is LNHDA and CDR2 SQIVND (reference sequence). V was pared by 1 base and J by 3 bases, with 7 bases between. The CDR3 region is CASSIVSANQPQHF. DNA of the CDR3: TGTGCCAGTAGTATAGTTTCAGCCAATCAGCCCCAGCATTTT.

The V and J genes are TRBV19 and TRBJ2-7; D is perhaps TRBD1 (6 bases). V shed 5 bases and J shed 3 bases, with 14 bases lying between them. CDR1 is LNHDA and CDR2 is SQIVND in the germline V gene (reference sequence). The CDR3 spans 14 residues. The CDR3: CASSPRDTGYEQYF. DNA of the CDR3: TGTGCCAGTAGTCCACGGGACACCGGCTACGAGCAGTACTTC.

This chain joins TRBV6-6 and TRBJ2-7, with D uncertain. This CDR3 contains 12 residues. Between the trimmed V and J ends, which lost 2 bases and 5 bases, there was a span of 7 bases. Germline V gene lookup returns CDR1 MNHNY and CDR2 SVGAGI (reference sequence). CDR3 residues: CASSYVGHEQYF. The CDR3, as DNA: TGTGCCAGCAGTTACGTGGGTCACGAGCAGTACTTC.

The rearrangement uses TRBV2 and TRBJ1-5, with D perhaps matching TRBD1 (6 bases). Germline CDR1 and CDR2: SNHLY and FYNNEI. There are 15 residues in the CDR3. V shed 3 bases and J shed 4 bases, with 13 bases lying between them. CDR3 sequence: CASSDRGGKNQPQHF. The CDR3 DNA is TGTGCCAGCAGTGATCGGGGGGGCAAAAATCAGCCCCAGCATTTT.

The V call is TRBV19, the J call TRBJ2-7; 10 positions agree with TRBD1. J gave up 2 bases and V 4 bases, and 5 bases lay outside the gene matches. The CDR3 is made up of 15 amino acids. In germline, CDR1 is LNHDA, CDR2 SQIVND (reference sequence). The CDR3 loop is CASSTDRGLTYEQYF. The DNA for the CDR3 is TGTGCCAGTAGTACAGACAGGGGGCTAACCTACGAGCAGTACTTC.

The sample holds a few counts of this clone. The gene calls are TRBV18 and TRBJ1-5; 8 positions match TRBD1. Germline CDR1 is KGHSH and CDR2 is LQKENI. The CDR3 length is 16 residues. With 4 bases clipped from V and 7 bases from J, the junction kept 12 bases outside the gene matches. DNA for the CDR3: TGTGCCAGCTCACGCGGGACAGGATTGGTAGGACAGCCCCAGCATTTT. It yields the protein CASSRGTGLVGQPQHF.

The chain is built from TRBV6-1 and TRBJ2-3; unclear D gene. CDR3 length: 17 amino acids. V was pared by 2 bases and J by 0 bases, with 15 bases between. Germline V gene sequence: CDR1 MNHNS, CDR2 SASEGT. The CDR3 loop reads CASSETPGQVSTDTQYF. The CDR3 region has the DNA TGTGCCAGCAGTGAAACACCCGGGCAGGTTAGCACAGATACGCAGTATTTT.

This rearrangement joins TRBV5-5 to TRBJ2-5, with a tentative D call TRBD2 (5 bases). Germline V gives CDR1 SGHKS, CDR2 YYEKEE (reference sequence). There are 15 residues in the CDR3. Trimming removed 2 bases from V and 2 bases from J, with 13 bases in between. This CDR3 reads CASSFWARVQETQYF. The CDR3 nucleotides read TGTGCCAGCAGCTTCTGGGCGCGGGTACAAGAGACCCAGTACTTC.

This chain uses TRBV27 with TRBJ2-7; 12 bases agree with TRBD2. CDR1 is MNHEY, CDR2 SMNVEV, per germline (reference sequence). The junction had 6 bases not matched to a gene; V was cut back by 5 bases and J by 4 bases. The CDR3 covers 15 residues. This CDR3 is CASSTRLAGVYEQYF. Written as DNA, the CDR3 is TGTGCCAGCAGTACGAGACTAGCGGGAGTTTACGAGCAGTACTTC.

The V call is TRBV30, the J call TRBJ2-7, with unresolved D. This CDR3 is built from 13 residues. V was trimmed by 0 bases and J by 2 bases, leaving 8 bases between them. CDR1 GTSNPN and CDR2 SVGIG come from the germline V gene (reference sequence). CDR3 sequence (DNA): TGTGCCTGGAGTGTAAACACGGCCTACGAGCAGTACTTC. This codes for CAWSVNTAYEQYF.

This chain joins TRBV7-9 and TRBJ2-3, with D perhaps matching TRBD2 (6 bases). V shed 5 bases and J shed 5 bases, with 14 bases lying between them. The germline gives CDR1 SEHNR, CDR2 FQNEAQ (reference sequence). The CDR3 loop spans 14 amino acids. The CDR3 DNA reads as TGTGCCAGCAGCCCCTTTGGGGGGAAAGATACGCAGTATTTT. It translates to CASSPFGGKDTQYF. Full variable domain (missing parts from reference TRBV7-9 and TRBJ2-3): DTGVSQNPRHKITKRGQNVTFRCDPISEHNRLYWYRQTLGQGPEFLTYFQNEAQLEKSRLLSDRFSAERPKGSFSTLEIQRTEQGDSAMYLCASSPFGGKDTQYFGPGTRLTVL.

This clone has only one observation. The gene calls are TRBV29-1 and TRBJ2-6; TRBD2 matches 7 bases. CDR1 SQVTM and CDR2 ANQGSEA come from the germline V gene. V lost 6 bases, J lost 4 bases, and 15 bases stayed unmatched. The CDR3 totals 17 residues. The CDR3 DNA sequence: TGCAGCGTCCTTGGGGGGGAGGGCCTGGTAGGGGCCAACGTCCTGACTTTC. Its protein is CSVLGGEGLVGANVLTF.

The J gene is TRBJ2-7, the V gene TRBV6-1, with 9 bases that match TRBD1. The V gene end was trimmed by 8 bases and the J gene end by 3 bases; junction bases not matched to a gene: 8. The CDR3 is 14 amino acids. CDR1 is MNHNS and CDR2 is SASEGT in the germline V gene. The DNA of the CDR3 is TGTGCCAGCGGACCCCGGGACAGGGTCTACGAGCAGTACTTC. It encodes CASGPRDRVYEQYF.

V usage is TRBV30 and J usage is TRBJ1-5; D is unresolved. Germline-derived CDR1 and CDR2 are GTSNPN and SVGIG (reference sequence). Trimming took off 1 base at V and 1 base at J, with 5 bases between the two ends. This CDR3 contains 13 residues. CDR3 residues: CAWSEASNQPQHF. The CDR3 coding sequence is TGTGCCTGGAGTGAGGCCAGCAATCAGCCCCAGCATTTT.

CDR3 nucleotide sequence: TGTGCCAGTAGTAGTTTGACTATAGCCAAAAACATTCAGTACTTC. Its translation: CASSSLTIAKNIQYF. The rearrangement joins TRBV19 to TRBJ2-4, with D possibly matching TRBD2 (5 bases). V was cut by 4 bases and J by 0 bases, with 10 bases left in between. The CDR3 runs 15 residues. In germline, CDR1 is LNHDA, CDR2 SQIVND (reference sequence). The full variable domain, completed using reference TRBV19 and TRBJ2-4, is DGGITQSPKYLFRKEGQNVTLSCEQNLNHDAMYWYRQDPGQGLRLIYYSQIVNDFQKGDIAEGYSVSREKKESFPLTVTSAQKNPTAFYLCASSSLTIAKNIQYFGAGTRLSVL.

This CDR3 is CASSFGTSGRGSYEQYF. CDR3 coding DNA: TGTGCCAGCAGCTTTGGGACTAGCGGGAGGGGTTCCTACGAGCAGTACTTC. The chain joins TRBV4-2 to TRBJ2-7; 16 nucleotides agree with TRBD2. This CDR3 is 17 amino acids long. Germline CDR1 LGHNA, CDR2 YNFKEQ. Trimming at V came to 5 bases and at J to 1 base, leaving 5 bases not matched to a gene.

V and J are TRBV4-3 and TRBJ2-1, with D tentatively TRBD1 (5 bases). Germline CDR1 and CDR2: LGHNA and YSLEER. The V end was cut by 4 bases, the J end by 0 bases, with 22 bases between. The CDR3 contains 19 residues. The CDR3 sequence: CASSPVQGPLPDSYNEQFF. The CDR3, as DNA: TGCGCCAGCAGCCCCGTCCAGGGTCCTCTCCCGGACTCCTACAATGAGCAGTTCTTC.

V usage is TRBV4-2 and J usage is TRBJ2-3; 7 bases line up with TRBD2. Looked up from germline, CDR1 is LGHNA and CDR2 is YNFKEQ. Losses at the gene ends were 4 bases for V and 5 bases for J; bases not matched to a gene: 12. This CDR3 region has 16 residues. The CDR3 nucleotides read TGTGCCAGCAGCCTTAGACTAGCTAAGGGGATAGATACGCAGTATTTT. Translated, it gives CASSLRLAKGIDTQYF.

The chain is built from TRBV28 and TRBJ2-7; 9 nucleotides match TRBD2. This CDR3 spans 16 amino acids. V was clipped by 4 bases and J by 5 bases; unmatched bases: 12. Germline loops: CDR1 MDHEN, CDR2 SYDVKM. The CDR3 nucleotides read TGTGCCAGCAGTTGGGCTGCGACTAGCGGAAGCCACGAGCAGTACTTC. Its translation: CASSWAATSGSHEQYF.